The source of this T cell receptor beta chain is a study of T cells after yellow fever vaccination. This clonotype was picked up many times. Its target is unknown. Production of TCR cDNA was by 5'RACE template switching, which also added a universal primer site and UMIs. Each CDR3 protein gets one entry after TCRdb re-called the 5' RACE reads with MiXCR. The data contain about 240,000 distinct CDR3 sequences, 6% to 7.5% of them seen just once; the ten biggest clones take up roughly 0.86%. Study outcomes and limitations: Reappearance after the booster was seen for most primary-vaccination clones, at 96% CD4 and about 90% CD8. Compared with primary, the secondary response was weaker and peaked at day 5, not 15.

This CDR3 is 15 amino acids long. The specimen comprised CD4+ T cells sorted from PBMCs, sampled 15 days after the yellow fever booster vaccination. The rearrangement joins TRBV21-1 to TRBJ2-5; the D call TRBD2 from the table was never checked on the DNA. TRBV21-1 is a pseudogene. This sequence originates from a man younger than 45 who received the YFV17D yellow fever vaccine. The CDR3: CASSTLGRAGETQYF. For the CDR3, the DNA is TGTGCCAGCAGCACCCTCGGGAGGGCCGGGGAGACCCAGTACTTC.